These 14 T cell receptor beta chains originate from one sample sequenced in a study of blood T cell repertoires in COVID-19. Using immunoSEQ multiplex PCR, the repertoire was profiled, and TCRdb retains in-frame clones only, with some absent. The top ten clones hold about 8.1% of a sample with approximately 92,000 clones, roughly 80% of them seen once. Material: peripheral blood. These receptors were collected from a man aged 50-60 years who had recovered from COVID-19.

The rearrangement links TRBV28 to TRBJ1-5; 7 positions match TRBD1. With 3 bases clipped from V and 2 bases from J, the junction kept 7 bases outside the gene matches. Germline V gene lookup returns CDR1 MDHEN and CDR2 SYDVKM. The CDR3 extends over 16 amino acids. CDR3 nucleotides: TGTGCCAGCAGTTTGACAGGGCTTTTTGGCAATCAGCCCCAGCATTTT. Amino acid sequence: CASSLTGLFGNQPQHF. The whole variable domain, filled in from reference TRBV28 and TRBJ1-5, reads DVKVTQSSRYLVKRTGEKVFLECVQDMDHENMFWYRQDPGLGLRLIYFSYDVKMKEKGDIPEGYSVSREKKERFSLILESASTNQTSMYLCASSLTGLFGNQPQHFGDGTRLSIL.

The V call is TRBV18, the J call TRBJ1-1; D gene uncertain. Trimming shortened V by 3 bases and J by 0 bases, and 14 bases separated the two germline ends. Germline V gives CDR1 KGHSH, CDR2 LQKENI. This CDR3 spans 16 amino acids. CDR3 residues: CASSPTWGGMNTEAFF. CDR3 bases: TGTGCCAGCTCACCGACCTGGGGAGGGATGAACACTGAAGCTTTCTTT.

This clone was detected a few times. J is TRBJ2-7 and V is TRBV14; D not resolved. There are 14 residues in the CDR3. Trimming removed 2 bases at V and 10 bases at J, with 18 bases between. The germline V gene encodes CDR1 SGHDN and CDR2 FVKESK. The CDR3 region is CASSQQVVPLKQYF. In DNA form, the CDR3 reads TGTGCCAGCAGCCAACAGGTGGTACCCCTTAAACAGTACTTC. The full variable domain, its missing parts supplied by reference TRBV14 and TRBJ2-7, is EAGVTQFPSHSVIEKGQTVTLRCDPISGHDNLYWYRRVMGKEIKFLLHFVKESKQDESGMPNNRFLAERTGGTYSTLKVQPAELEDSGVYFCASSQQVVPLKQYFGPGTRLTVT.

The chain carries TRBV29-1 and TRBJ1-5; 8 bases align to TRBD1. The V and J ends lost 5 bases and 2 bases, in that order; junction bases with no gene match: 5. Per germline, CDR1 SQVTM and CDR2 ANQGSEA. CDR3 size: 14 residues. The CDR3 nucleotides are TGCAGCGTTAAACCGGGACAGGGCAATCAGCCCCAGCATTTT. Its translation: CSVKPGQGNQPQHF.

This clone was found a few times. The gene calls are TRBV9 and TRBJ1-5; D unclear. Trimming took off 2 bases at V and 6 bases at J, with 12 bases between the two ends. The CDR3 consists of 14 residues. Germline CDR1 reads SGDLS; CDR2 reads YYNGEE. The CDR3 DNA follows: TGTGCCAGCAGCGTGTCTCCTTCGGGTCAGCCCCAGCATTTT. Translated: CASSVSPSGQPQHF. Based on the CDR3 plus reference TRBV9 and TRBJ1-5, the full variable domain is DSGVTQTPKHLITATGQRVTLRCSPRSGDLSVYWYQQSLDQGLQFLIQYYNGEERAKGNILERFSAQQFPDLHSELNLSSLELGDSALYFCASSVSPSGQPQHFGDGTRLSIL.

The chain combines TRBV3-1 (or the pseudogene TRBV3-2) with TRBJ1-6, with D tentatively TRBD1 (5 bases). CDR3 length equals 16 residues. Trimming stripped 1 base from V and 10 bases from J, with 17 bases between. CDR1 and CDR2 (germline): LGHDT, YNNKEL (reference sequence). The DNA for the CDR3 is TGTGCCAGCAGCCAAGGTACCGAGACTTGGGGCTCACCCCTCCACTTT. Protein product: CASSQGTETWGSPLHF.

This clone was detected once. The rearrangement uses TRBV9 and TRBJ2-3; 11 bases are shared with TRBD1. The CDR3 is 15 amino acids. V shed 3 bases and J 4 bases; nucleotides not matched to a gene: 4. CDR1 is SGDLS and CDR2 is YYNGEE in the germline V gene. CDR3 loop: CASSAQDRGPDTQYF. CDR3 DNA sequence: TGTGCCAGCAGCGCCCAGGACAGGGGGCCAGATACGCAGTATTTT.

The chain joins TRBV6-5 to TRBJ1-1; D uncertain. The V end lost 6 bases, the J end lost 0 bases, and 14 bases lay between the germline ends. From germline, CDR1 is MNHEY and CDR2 SVGAGI. CDR3 size: 15 residues. CDR3 amino acids: CASRPPRGLNTEAFF. CDR3 nucleotides: TGTGCCAGCAGGCCCCCGCGAGGGTTGAACACTGAAGCTTTCTTT.

The chain carries TRBV7-9 and TRBJ2-1; TRBD2 matches at 8 bases. The junction had 14 bases not matched to a gene; V was cut back by 4 bases and J by 6 bases. Germline CDR1 is SEHNR and CDR2 is FQNEAQ (reference sequence). The CDR3 is 17 amino acids. CDR3 sequence reads: CASSSRSGGIIGNEQFF. Here the CDR3 DNA reads TGTGCCAGCAGCTCACGCTCGGGGGGGATCATCGGCAATGAGCAGTTCTTC.

The chain joins TRBV18 to TRBJ2-1; 8 positions agree with TRBD1. Germline V gene data show CDR1 as KGHSH and CDR2 as LQKENI. This CDR3 contains 15 residues. Trimming removed 3 bases from V and 6 bases from J; junction bases left unmatched: 7. The CDR3 sequence: CASSPPGQGGNEQFF. The CDR3 bases are TGTGCCAGCTCACCTCCCGGACAGGGCGGCAATGAGCAGTTCTTC.

The chain joins TRBV7-3 to TRBJ2-5; a possible D gene is TRBD2 (7 bases). The CDR3 contains 15 residues. V lost 1 base and J lost 4, with 13 bases in between. Germline CDR1 SGHTA, CDR2 FQGTGA. The CDR3 region has the DNA TGTGCCAGCAGCTTAAGGGGAGGGGGGTCAGAGACCCAGTACTTC. Amino acid sequence: CASSLRGGGSETQYF.

The chain is built from TRBV7-8 and TRBJ2-7; maybe TRBD2 (5 bases). Germline assignment: CDR1 SGHVS and CDR2 FQNEAQ. V was shortened by 4 bases and J by 3 bases, with 16 bases between the two germline ends. CDR3 length equals 15 residues. This chain's CDR3 is CASSSRLTVGYEQYF. CDR3 in DNA: TGTGCCAGCAGCTCGCGACTAACCGTTGGCTACGAGCAGTACTTC.

The CDR3 loop reads CAWSRRGRAQPQHF. In DNA, the CDR3 is TGTGCCTGGAGTAGGCGGGGGAGAGCGCAGCCCCAGCATTTT. This chain uses TRBV30 with TRBJ1-5, with a possible D match to TRBD1 (5 bases). V lost 2 bases and J 7 bases, leaving 15 bases between the germline ends. CDR1 is GTSNPN, CDR2 SVGIG, per germline (reference sequence). The length of the CDR3 is 14 residues.

V is TRBV28 and J is TRBJ2-3; 11 nucleotides align to TRBD2. Germline V CDR1 and CDR2: MDHEN, SYDVKM. V lost 1 base, J lost 10 bases, and 7 bases stayed unmatched. This CDR3 spans 15 amino acids. CDR3 bases: TGTGCCAGCAGTTTATTACTAGCGGGGGTGGGGGCGCAGTATTTT. Its protein product is CASSLLLAGVGAQYF.